These 12 T cell receptor beta chains were all obtained from the same sample, sequenced in a study of vaccination effects on CD4 cells after COVID-19. ViraFEST expansion of antigen-specific CD4+ T cells with viral peptide pools preceded sequencing. The authors isolated CD4+ T cells after more than eight days of culture. Previously uninfected by SARS-CoV-2, the vaccine recipients also showed negative nucleocapsid antibodies. Generated by immunoSEQ multiplex PCR, the TCRdb table keeps only in-frame clones and is missing some. The sample lists about 27,000 clones; over 65% were seen once. Their antigens remain unidentified. Sequences were derived from CD4+ T cells from PBMCs cultured with HCoV-NL63 spike peptides, sampled before COVID-19 vaccination. The receptor source for this set is a human donor who received a COVID-19 vaccine.

The genes are TRBV28 and TRBJ1-1; 7 bases match TRBD1. The V gene's germline CDR1 is MDHEN and CDR2 SYDVKM. V lost 5 bases to trimming and J lost 2 bases; unmatched junction nucleotides: 5. The CDR3 totals 14 residues. Written as DNA, the CDR3 is TGTGCCAGCAGTCGTACAGGGGTTAACACTGAAGCTTTCTTT. This translates into CASSRTGVNTEAFF.

This clone was seen only a few times. This rearrangement joins TRBV20-1 to TRBJ1-1; D perhaps matches TRBD1 (5 bases). V dropped 5 bases and J dropped 7 bases, with 11 bases sitting between them. In germline, CDR1 is DFQATT, CDR2 SNEGSKA (reference sequence). The CDR3 has 11 residues. CDR3 sequence (DNA): TGCAGTGCTGGTGACAGATTTGAAGCTTTCTTT. Translation gives CSAGDRFEAFF.

The chain uses TRBV6-5 and TRBJ1-1; D may be TRBD1 (6 bases). The CDR3 is made up of 15 amino acids. Per germline, CDR1 MNHEY and CDR2 SVGAGI. Between the trimmed V and J ends, which lost 2 bases and 11 bases, there was a span of 21 bases. The DNA for the CDR3 is TGTGCCAGCAGTTACCCAGGGGCCGGGAAAAGGGGCGCTTTCTTT. Encoded protein: CASSYPGAGKRGAFF.

The chain carries TRBV27 and TRBJ1-5, with 8 bases fitting TRBD1. V was pared by 7 bases and J by 0 bases, with 20 bases of the junction left unmatched. The CDR3 loop spans 20 amino acids. From germline, CDR1 is MNHEY and CDR2 SMNVEV (reference sequence). The CDR3 reads CASTFIPRPGQEHSNQPQHF. For the CDR3, the DNA is TGTGCCAGCACCTTTATTCCCCGACCGGGACAGGAACATAGCAATCAGCCCCAGCATTTT.

This clone was counted a few times. The chain combines TRBV19 with TRBJ1-4; no clear D. Germline V gene data show CDR1 as LNHDA and CDR2 as SQIVND (reference sequence). This CDR3 is 15 amino acids long. V was clipped by 4 bases and J by 0 bases, with 9 bases between them. The CDR3 sequence: CASSTTLATNEKLFF. CDR3 DNA: TGTGCCAGTAGTACGACCCTGGCAACTAATGAAAAACTGTTTTTT. Complete variable domain (other parts from reference TRBV19 and TRBJ1-4): DGGITQSPKYLFRKEGQNVTLSCEQNLNHDAMYWYRQDPGQGLRLIYYSQIVNDFQKGDIAEGYSVSREKKESFPLTVTSAQKNPTAFYLCASSTTLATNEKLFFGSGTQLSVL.

V and J are TRBV28 and TRBJ2-7, with 15 bases identical to TRBD2. V lost 6 bases, J lost 7 bases, and 4 bases stayed unmatched. The CDR3 runs to 14 residues. Germline assignment: CDR1 MDHEN and CDR2 SYDVKM. CDR3 DNA sequence: TGTGCCAGCAGACGGACTAGCGGGAGGGGGGAGCAGTACTTC. Translated: CASRRTSGRGEQYF. Supplemented by reference TRBV28 and TRBJ2-7, the full variable domain reads DVKVTQSSRYLVKRTGEKVFLECVQDMDHENMFWYRQDPGLGLRLIYFSYDVKMKEKGDIPEGYSVSREKKERFSLILESASTNQTSMYLCASRRTSGRGEQYFGPGTRLTVT.

The CDR3 region is CASSARARNTEAFF. The CDR3 DNA follows: TGTGCCAGCAGCGCGAGGGCGAGAAACACTGAAGCTTTCTTT. The chain is built from TRBV5-6 and TRBJ1-1, with D unresolved. The V gene lost 4 bases and the J gene lost 2 bases, with 12 bases spanning the gap. The CDR3 is made up of 14 amino acids. Germline V gives CDR1 SGHDT, CDR2 YYEEEE.

The V call is TRBV7-2, the J call TRBJ1-2, with D possibly TRBD1 on 6 matching bases. The germline V gene has CDR1 SGHTA and CDR2 FQGNSA. V shed 3 bases and J shed 4 bases, with 12 bases lying between them. The CDR3 is 14 amino acids. CDR3 in DNA: TGTGCCAGCAGCTTTTACGGGGGCACCTATGGCTACACCTTC. It codes for CASSFYGGTYGYTF.

This clone was detected only a few times. CDR3 protein: CASSSRTGAYEQYF. Here the CDR3 DNA reads TGTGCCAGCTCATCGAGGACAGGAGCCTACGAGCAGTACTTC. J is TRBJ2-7 and V is TRBV18, with TRBD1 matching over 7 bases. Germline V lookup: CDR1 KGHSH, CDR2 LQKENI. The CDR3 covers 14 residues. With 5 bases clipped from V and 2 bases from J, the junction kept 6 bases outside the gene matches.

The chain combines TRBV5-3 with TRBJ1-4; D gene uncertain. TRBV5-3 is identified as an open reading frame with a role that is uncertain. V dropped 0 bases and J dropped 5 bases, with 5 bases sitting between them. The CDR3 is 13 amino acids. The CDR3 loop reads CARSLVPNEKLFF. The CDR3 DNA follows: TGTGCCAGAAGCTTGGTCCCCAATGAAAAACTGTTTTTT.

The rearrangement joins TRBV7-9 to TRBJ1-2, with 11 bases that match TRBD1. Per germline, CDR1 SEHNR and CDR2 FQNEAQ (reference sequence). Germline trimming cut 4 bases from V and 3 bases from J; bases unmatched to any gene: 4. This CDR3 spans 15 amino acids. This CDR3 reads CASSSGTGGDYGYTF. As DNA, the CDR3 is TGTGCCAGCAGCTCAGGGACAGGGGGGGACTATGGCTACACCTTC. Full variable domain (rest looked up from reference TRBV7-9 and TRBJ1-2): DTGVSQNPRHKITKRGQNVTFRCDPISEHNRLYWYRQTLGQGPEFLTYFQNEAQLEKSRLLSDRFSAERPKGSFSTLEIQRTEQGDSAMYLCASSSGTGGDYGYTFGSGTRLTVV.

As for this clone: It is unclear where the CDR3 begins or ends on the DNA, so no DNA is shown, and the CDR3 is as TCRdb lists it. The chain carries TRBV7-2 and TRBJ2-2; the table's D call, TRBD2, was not checked against the DNA. 14 amino acids form the CDR3, both terminal residues included. From germline, CDR1 is SGHTA and CDR2 FQGNSA. The chain's CDR3 is CASSAGNTPGSCFF.